These 3 T cell receptor beta chains were all obtained from the same sample, sequenced in a study of blood T cell repertoires in COVID-19. The assay was immunoSEQ multiplex PCR, and TCRdb's table has in-frame clones only and misses some. The sample lists fewer than 250,000 clones, about 90% seen once, with 0.82% in the top ten. The specimen sequenced was peripheral blood. All receptors come from a man aged 60 to 69 with COVID-19, enrolled during active disease.

As for this clone: The sample carries other DNA sequences with the same CDR3. V is TRBV5-1 and J is TRBJ2-1; 13 bases are shared with TRBD2. With V trimmed by 0 bases and J by 1 base, 1 base remained unmatched. Germline V gene sequence: CDR1 SGHRS, CDR2 YFSETQ. The CDR3 extends over 17 amino acids. CDR3: CASSLAGLAGSYNEQFF. In nucleotides, the CDR3 is TGCGCCAGCAGCTTGGCGGGACTAGCGGGGTCCTACAATGAGCAGTTCTTC. Looking up the rest from reference TRBV5-1 and TRBJ2-1 gives the full variable domain: KAGVTQTPRYLIKTRGQQVTLSCSPISGHRSVSWYQQTPGQGLQFLFEYFSETQRNKGNFPGRFSGRQFSNSRSEMNVSTLELGDSALYLCASSLAGLAGSYNEQFFGPGTRLTVL.

This clone has only one observation. This chain uses TRBV4-1 with TRBJ2-7, with D unresolved. The CDR3 is made up of 13 amino acids. Germline V CDR1 and CDR2: MGHRA, YSYEKL. V lost 2 bases and J lost 3, with 8 bases in between. In DNA form, the CDR3 reads TGCGCCAGCAGCCAAACTCCCTACTACGAGCAGTACTTC. It yields the protein CASSQTPYYEQYF.

The rearrangement uses TRBV29-1 and TRBJ1-2, with D hard to call. Germline V lookup: CDR1 SQVTM, CDR2 ANQGSEA. Trimming removed 5 bases at V and 8 bases at J, with 12 bases between. The CDR3 is 11 amino acids. In DNA form, the CDR3 reads TGCAGCGTTTCTCGGGGTCCAGGCTACACCTTC. Translation gives CSVSRGPGYTF.